This record looks at one TCR beta chain sequence and its context. Its antigen is not identified. Trimming stripped 5 bases from V and 0 bases from J, with 14 bases between. Germline loops: CDR1 ENHRY, CDR2 SYGVKD. This CDR3 has 15 amino acids. This specimen comes from a study of T-cell reconstitution after alpha-beta-depleted transplantation in children. Study conclusions and caveats: At around two months after transplant, the alpha-beta T cells were reportedly derived from several hundred expanded clones that came from non-depleted graft cells. By one year post-transplant, T-cell counts and diversity largely arose from T cells that were newly produced.

Unique molecular identifiers were used to barcode this TCRbeta library. TCRdb reanalysed the PCR reads using MiXCR and keeps one entry per CDR3 protein. The sample consists of 200,000 or so distinct CDR3 sequences, 5.5% to 7% of them appearing once. Sequences were derived from PBMCs, sampled before TCRalphabeta/CD19-depleted stem cell transplant. The receptor was derived from a girl in the first two years of life with combined immunodeficiency, due to receive a stem cell transplant. V and J are TRBV10-3 and TRBJ2-7; TRBD1 is a possible D gene (6 bases). CDR3 residues: CAISMDSPSSYEQYF. As DNA, the CDR3 is TGTGCCATCAGTATGGACAGTCCGAGCTCCTACGAGCAGTACTTC.